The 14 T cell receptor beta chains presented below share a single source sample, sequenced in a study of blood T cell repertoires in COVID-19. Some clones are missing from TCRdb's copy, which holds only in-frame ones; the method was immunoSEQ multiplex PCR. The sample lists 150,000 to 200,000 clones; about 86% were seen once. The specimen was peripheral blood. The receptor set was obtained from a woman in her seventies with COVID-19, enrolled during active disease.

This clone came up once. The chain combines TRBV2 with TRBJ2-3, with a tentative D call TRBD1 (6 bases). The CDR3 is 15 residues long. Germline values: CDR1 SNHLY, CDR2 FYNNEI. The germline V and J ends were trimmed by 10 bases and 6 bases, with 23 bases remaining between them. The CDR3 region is CATPRVGGTRDTQYF. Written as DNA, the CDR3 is TGTGCCACCCCTCGGGTAGGGGGAACGAGGGATACGCAGTATTTT.

CDR3 sequence: CASRLAGQGVDGYTF. The CDR3 nucleotides read TGTGCAAGTCGCTTAGCGGGACAGGGAGTTGATGGCTACACCTTC. This chain joins TRBV12-2 and TRBJ1-2; the table assigns TRBD1, which was not confirmed against the DNA. TRBV12-2 is a pseudogene locus. CDR3 length: 15 amino acids.

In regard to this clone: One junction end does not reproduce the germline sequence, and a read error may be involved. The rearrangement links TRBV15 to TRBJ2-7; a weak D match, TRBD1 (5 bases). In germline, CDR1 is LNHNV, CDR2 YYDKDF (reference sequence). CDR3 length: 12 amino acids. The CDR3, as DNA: TGTGCCACCAGCAGAGACTCGGCAGGGTGGCACTTC. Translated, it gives CATSRDSAGWHF.

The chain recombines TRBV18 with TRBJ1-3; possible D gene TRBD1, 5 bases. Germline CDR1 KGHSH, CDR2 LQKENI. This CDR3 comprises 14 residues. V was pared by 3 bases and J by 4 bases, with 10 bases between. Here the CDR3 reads CASSPGTFGNTIYF. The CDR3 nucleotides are TGTGCCAGCTCACCGGGGACTTTCGGAAACACCATATATTTT.

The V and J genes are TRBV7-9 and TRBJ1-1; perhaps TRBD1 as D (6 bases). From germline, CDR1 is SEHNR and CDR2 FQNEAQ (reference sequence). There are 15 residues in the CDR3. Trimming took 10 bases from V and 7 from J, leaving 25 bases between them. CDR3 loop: CAILWVRDKGGEAFF. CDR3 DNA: TGTGCCATCCTCTGGGTCCGGGACAAGGGTGGTGAAGCTTTCTTT.

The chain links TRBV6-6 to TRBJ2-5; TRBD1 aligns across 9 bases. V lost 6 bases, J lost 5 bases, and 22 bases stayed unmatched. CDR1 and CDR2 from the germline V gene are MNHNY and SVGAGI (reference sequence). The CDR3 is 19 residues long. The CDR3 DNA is TGTGCCAGCAGCCGAATCGGGGACAGGGTAGGGTCCTATAGGGAGACCCAGTACTTC. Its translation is CASSRIGDRVGSYRETQYF.

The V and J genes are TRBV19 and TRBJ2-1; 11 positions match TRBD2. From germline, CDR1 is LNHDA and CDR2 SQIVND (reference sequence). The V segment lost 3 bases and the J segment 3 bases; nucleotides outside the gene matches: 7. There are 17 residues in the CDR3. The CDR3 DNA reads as TGTGCCAGTAGTATCTCGCTAGCGGGGGGCCTCTACAATGAGCAGTTCTTC. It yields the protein CASSISLAGGLYNEQFF.

The CDR3 protein is CASSLFRGAGTEAFF. CDR3 nucleotides: TGTGCCAGCAGCTTATTCCGGGGGGCTGGCACTGAAGCTTTCTTT. V is TRBV7-9 and J is TRBJ1-1; D is perhaps TRBD1 (6 bases). The CDR3 is 15 amino acids. Germline CDR1 is SEHNR and CDR2 is FQNEAQ (reference sequence). V lost 2 bases to trimming and J lost 4 bases, with 14 bases between them.

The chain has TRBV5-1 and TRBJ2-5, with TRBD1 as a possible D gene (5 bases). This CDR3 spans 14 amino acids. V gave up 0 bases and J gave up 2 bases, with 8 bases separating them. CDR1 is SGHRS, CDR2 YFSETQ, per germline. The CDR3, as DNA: TGCGCCAGCAGCTTGGTCAGGGCGCAAGAGACCCAGTACTTC. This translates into CASSLVRAQETQYF. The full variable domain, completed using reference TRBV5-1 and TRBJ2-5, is KAGVTQTPRYLIKTRGQQVTLSCSPISGHRSVSWYQQTPGQGLQFLFEYFSETQRNKGNFPGRFSGRQFSNSRSEMNVSTLELGDSALYLCASSLVRAQETQYFGPGTRLLVL.

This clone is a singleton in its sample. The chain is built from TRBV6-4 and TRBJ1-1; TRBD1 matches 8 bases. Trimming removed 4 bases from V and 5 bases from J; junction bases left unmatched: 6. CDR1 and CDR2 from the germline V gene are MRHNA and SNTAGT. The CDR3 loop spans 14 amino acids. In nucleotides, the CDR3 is TGTGCCAGCAGTGTAGGACAGGGAGGAACTGAAGCTTTCTTT. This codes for CASSVGQGGTEAFF.

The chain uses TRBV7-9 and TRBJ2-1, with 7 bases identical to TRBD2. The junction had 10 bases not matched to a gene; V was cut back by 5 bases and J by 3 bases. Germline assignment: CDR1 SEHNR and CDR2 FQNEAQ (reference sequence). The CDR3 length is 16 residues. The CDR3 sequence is CASSNRLAYHYNEQFF. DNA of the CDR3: TGTGCCAGCAGCAACCGACTAGCATATCACTACAATGAGCAGTTCTTC.

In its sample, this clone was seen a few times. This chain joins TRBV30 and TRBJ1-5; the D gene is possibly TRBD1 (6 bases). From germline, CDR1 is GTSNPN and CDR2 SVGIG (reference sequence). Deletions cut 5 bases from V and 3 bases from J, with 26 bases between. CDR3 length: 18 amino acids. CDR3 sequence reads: CAWGPGQPTRIVNQPQHF. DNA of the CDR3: TGTGCCTGGGGCCCTGGACAGCCGACCCGAATAGTCAATCAGCCCCAGCATTTT.

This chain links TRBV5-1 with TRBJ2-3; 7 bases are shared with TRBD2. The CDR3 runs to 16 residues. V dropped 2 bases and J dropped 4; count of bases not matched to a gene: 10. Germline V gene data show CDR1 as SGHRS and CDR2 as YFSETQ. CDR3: CASSFGGGALADTQYF. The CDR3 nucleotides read TGCGCCAGCAGCTTTGGGGGAGGGGCCCTGGCAGATACGCAGTATTTT.

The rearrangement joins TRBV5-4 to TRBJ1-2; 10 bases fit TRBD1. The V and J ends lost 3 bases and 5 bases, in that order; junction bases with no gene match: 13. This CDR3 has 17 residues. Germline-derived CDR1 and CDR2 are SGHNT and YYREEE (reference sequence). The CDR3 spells CASSSPDGQGGGYGYTF. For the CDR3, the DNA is TGTGCCAGCAGCTCGCCCGACGGACAGGGGGGTGGGTATGGCTACACCTTC.